A selection of T cell receptor beta chains follows, all from one sample in a study of blood T cell repertoires in COVID-19. The assay was immunoSEQ multiplex PCR, and TCRdb's table has in-frame clones only and misses some. The profile shows under 130,000 clones, more than 75% of them singletons. The specimen sequenced was peripheral blood. These receptors were obtained from a human donor in a cohort sampled during active COVID-19. Each CDR3 is given with its conserved first and last residue. A D gene is named only where the DNA matches it firmly. Not all rows give a size; the values are once, few, many and, for expanded clones, a class.

clone size: NA; D gene: TRBD1; V gene: TRBV9; J gene: TRBJ1-4; CDR3 protein: CASSVGHRGDEKLFF; CDR3 DNA: TGTGCCAGCAGCGTAGGTCACAGGGGCGATGAAAAACTGTTTTTT
clone size: NA; D gene: TRBD1; V gene: TRBV5-4; J gene: TRBJ1-1; CDR3 protein: CASSTKRRGRSGTEAFF; CDR3 DNA: TGTGCCAGCAGCACTAAGCGGAGGGGGCGGTCGGGAACTGAAGCTTTCTTT
clone size: few; D gene: TRBD1; V gene: TRBV7-9; J gene: TRBJ1-5; CDR3 protein: CASSSSTGGRSNQPQHF; CDR3 DNA: TGTGCCAGCAGCTCCTCCACAGGGGGACGTAGCAATCAGCCCCAGCATTTT
clone size: NA; D gene: TRBD1; V gene: TRBV18; J gene: TRBJ1-1; CDR3 protein: CASSPGTANTEAFF; CDR3 DNA: TGTGCCAGCTCACCAGGGACAGCTAACACTGAAGCTTTCTTT
clone size: few; D gene: TRBD2; V gene: TRBV3-1/TRBV3-2; J gene: TRBJ2-3; CDR3 protein: CASSGLAGMGDTQYF; CDR3 DNA: TGTGCCAGCAGCGGGCTAGCGGGAATGGGGGATACGCAGTATTTT
clone size: NA; D gene: TRBD1; V gene: TRBV5-6; J gene: TRBJ1-2; CDR3 protein: CASSADRGLFHGYTF; CDR3 DNA: TGTGCCAGCAGCGCAGACAGGGGGCTGTTTCATGGCTACACCTTC
clone size: once; D gene: NA; V gene: TRBV20-1; J gene: TRBJ2-5; CDR3 protein: CSPQGYETQYF; CDR3 DNA: TGCAGTCCCCAGGGTTACGAGACCCAGTACTTC
clone size: once; D gene: TRBD1; V gene: TRBV5-1; J gene: TRBJ1-3; CDR3 protein: CASSWDRGLAGNTIYF; CDR3 DNA: TGCGCCAGCAGCTGGGACAGGGGTCTTGCTGGAAACACCATATATTTT
clone size: NA; D gene: TRBD1; V gene: TRBV5-4; J gene: TRBJ1-2; CDR3 protein: CASSGAGTGVKGYTF; CDR3 DNA: TGTGCCAGCAGCGGCGCCGGGACAGGGGTGAAGGGCTACACCTTC
clone size: NA; D gene: NA; V gene: TRBV4-2; J gene: TRBJ1-4; CDR3 protein: CASSQEAATNEKLFF; CDR3 DNA: TGTGCCAGCAGCCAAGAGGCAGCAACTAATGAAAAACTGTTTTTT